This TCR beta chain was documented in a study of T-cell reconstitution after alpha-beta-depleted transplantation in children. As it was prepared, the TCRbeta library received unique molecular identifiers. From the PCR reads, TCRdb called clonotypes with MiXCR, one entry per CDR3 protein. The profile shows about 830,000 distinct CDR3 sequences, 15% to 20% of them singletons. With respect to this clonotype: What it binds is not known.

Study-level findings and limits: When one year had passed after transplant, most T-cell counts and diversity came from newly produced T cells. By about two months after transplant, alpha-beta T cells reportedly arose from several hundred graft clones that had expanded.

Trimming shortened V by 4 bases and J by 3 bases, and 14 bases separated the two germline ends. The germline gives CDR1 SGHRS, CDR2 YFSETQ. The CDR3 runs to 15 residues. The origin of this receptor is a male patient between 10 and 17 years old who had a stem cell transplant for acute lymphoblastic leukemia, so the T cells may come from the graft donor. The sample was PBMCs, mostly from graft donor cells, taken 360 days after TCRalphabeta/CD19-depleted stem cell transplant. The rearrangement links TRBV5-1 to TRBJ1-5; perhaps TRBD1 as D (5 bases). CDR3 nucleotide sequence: TGCGCCAGCAGCATTGCCGACAGCTACAATCAGCCCCAGCATTTT. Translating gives CASSIADSYNQPQHF.